These 15 T cell receptor beta chains originate from one sample sequenced in a study of shared T cell receptors in the human thymus. This table comes from immunoSEQ multiplex PCR, and its TCRdb copy is limited to in-frame clones, with some not included. The table has hundreds of thousands of clones, around 87% seen once. These data were also filed under a second study, of human thymus T cells.

The sample comprised thymocytes. The source of these receptors is a boy under three years old with a congenital heart defect.

The chain couples TRBV7-3 to TRBJ2-2; 8 bases map to TRBD2. J was trimmed by 3 bases and V by 3 bases; bases with no gene match: 3. CDR3 length: 15 residues. Germline V CDR1 and CDR2: SGHTA, FQGTGA. The CDR3 sequence is CASSFSGEYTGELFF. DNA for the CDR3: TGTGCCAGCAGCTTTAGCGGGGAGTACACCGGGGAGCTGTTTTTT.

The rearrangement joins TRBV2 to TRBJ1-4; D unclear. The CDR3 runs 14 residues. The germline V gene has CDR1 SNHLY and CDR2 FYNNEI. V shed 8 bases and J shed 4 bases, with 14 bases lying between them. The CDR3 sequence is CASGRRGGNEKLFF. The DNA of the CDR3 is TGTGCCAGCGGCAGACGGGGAGGTAATGAAAAACTGTTTTTT.

The chain uses TRBV5-1 and TRBJ2-6; 8 bases line up with TRBD2. Losses at the gene ends were 0 bases for V and 2 bases for J; bases not matched to a gene: 1. The CDR3 spans 16 residues. Germline-derived CDR1 and CDR2 are SGHRS and YFSETQ. The CDR3 DNA is TGCGCCAGCAGCTTGGCCGGGGGGGCTGGGGCCAACGTCCTGACTTTC. Translating it yields CASSLAGGAGANVLTF.

The V call is TRBV4-1, the J call TRBJ2-1; TRBD2 matches 8 bases. Germline lookup yields CDR1 MGHRA and CDR2 YSYEKL. The V gene end was trimmed by 2 bases and the J gene end by 7 bases; junction bases not matched to a gene: 10. The CDR3 has 16 residues. The DNA of the CDR3 is TGCGCCAGCAGCCAAACGCTGGGACTAGTTGAAAATGAGCAGTTCTTC. Its translation is CASSQTLGLVENEQFF.

V gene TRBV30 combines with J gene TRBJ1-3, with D maybe TRBD1 (6 bases). Trimming took 2 bases from V and 0 from J, leaving 14 bases between them. Germline CDR1 reads GTSNPN; CDR2 reads SVGIG (reference sequence). CDR3 length: 16 amino acids. DNA for the CDR3: TGTGCCTGGAGTCAACAGGGTGCAGCCTCTGGAAACACCATATATTTT. Protein sequence: CAWSQQGAASGNTIYF.

This clone was detected only once. The chain is built from TRBV5-8 and TRBJ1-1, with 10 bases aligning to TRBD1. Germline CDR1 is SGHTS and CDR2 is YDEGEE. CDR3 length equals 16 residues. V lost 2 bases to trimming and J lost 5 bases; unmatched junction nucleotides: 9. CDR3 DNA: TGTGCCAGCAGCTTTGAAGATGACAGGGGGCATACTGAAGCTTTCTTT. Translating gives CASSFEDDRGHTEAFF.

J is TRBJ1-6 and V is TRBV7-2, with no clear D. This CDR3 has 15 amino acids. Germline loops: CDR1 SGHTA, CDR2 FQGNSA. V lost 4 bases to trimming and J lost 7 bases, with 14 bases between them. The CDR3 nucleotides are TGTGCCAGCAGCTCCTCAGGCTTCTTAAATTCACCCCTCCACTTT. Protein product: CASSSSGFLNSPLHF.

The chain combines TRBV27 with TRBJ2-5, with a weak D call TRBD1 (6 bases). The V and J ends lost 6 bases and 7 bases respectively, with 18 bases between them. This CDR3 has 14 residues. Germline-derived CDR1 and CDR2 are MNHEY and SMNVEV (reference sequence). The CDR3 nucleotides read TGTGCCAGCAGGTGGCAGGGGCCCCAGGGGACCCAGTACTTC. Its translation is CASRWQGPQGTQYF.

Points on this clone: In the same sample, other DNA sequences code for this CDR3. The chain has TRBV6-4 and TRBJ2-3; TRBD2 matches at 10 bases. Unmatched junction bases numbered 3, after V lost 6 bases and J lost 0 bases. Germline CDR1 and CDR2: MRHNA and SNTAGT. This CDR3 region has 15 residues. The CDR3 nucleotides read TGTGCCAGCAGCACGACTAGCGGGAGCACAGATACGCAGTATTTT. Protein product: CASSTTSGSTDTQYF.

The V gene is TRBV19, the J gene TRBJ1-5; 11 positions agree with TRBD1. CDR1 LNHDA and CDR2 SQIVND come from the germline V gene (reference sequence). The CDR3 runs 16 residues. Trimming removed 5 bases from V and 6 bases from J; junction bases left unmatched: 9. The CDR3 sequence: CASSALDRGQSQPQHF. The CDR3 nucleotides read TGTGCCAGTAGTGCCCTGGACAGGGGGCAGAGTCAGCCCCAGCATTTT.

The V and J genes are TRBV29-1 and TRBJ1-5; a weak D match, TRBD1 (6 bases). The CDR3 is 13 amino acids. Germline V gene lookup returns CDR1 SQVTM and CDR2 ANQGSEA. Trimming removed 5 bases from V and 6 bases from J, with 14 bases in between. The DNA of the CDR3 is TGCAGCGTTCAGGGGAAGGGTGCTCAGCCCCAGCATTTT. It codes for CSVQGKGAQPQHF.

The genes are TRBV28 and TRBJ1-3, with 7 nucleotides matching TRBD1. V lost 7 bases to trimming and J lost 6 bases; unmatched junction nucleotides: 9. The germline CDR1 and CDR2 sequences are MDHEN and SYDVKM. The CDR3 runs 14 residues. CDR3 protein: CASISGRGKNTIYF. Written as DNA, the CDR3 is TGTGCCAGCATATCCGGCAGGGGGAAAAACACCATATATTTT.

The gene calls are TRBV2 and TRBJ1-2; D may be TRBD1 (5 bases). The germline V gene encodes CDR1 SNHLY and CDR2 FYNNEI. The CDR3 is made up of 14 amino acids. V was clipped by 7 bases and J by 7 bases, with 19 bases between them. The chain's CDR3 is CASICLGGGCGYTF. The CDR3 DNA reads TGTGCCAGCATCTGCTTGGGGGGAGGATGTGGCTACACCTTC. Based on the CDR3 plus reference TRBV2 and TRBJ1-2, the full variable domain is EPEVTQTPSHQVTQMGQEVILRCVPISNHLYFYWYRQILGQKVEFLVSFYNNEISEKSEIFDDQFSVERPDGSNFTLKIRSTKLEDSAMYFCASICLGGGCGYTFGSGTRLTVV.

A few counts support this clone. The chain couples TRBV5-1 to TRBJ2-1; D is perhaps TRBD1 (5 bases). The CDR3 is made up of 15 amino acids. The germline V gene encodes CDR1 SGHRS and CDR2 YFSETQ. Trimming removed 2 bases from V and 5 bases from J, with 14 bases in between. The CDR3 region has the DNA TGCGCCAGCAGCTTTTTAAGCTGGGGCCACAATGAGCAGTTCTTC. Protein: CASSFLSWGHNEQFF.

The rearrangement links TRBV28 to TRBJ2-2; 14 nucleotides match TRBD2. Losses at the gene ends were 0 bases for V and 3 bases for J; bases not matched to a gene: 9. Germline V gives CDR1 MDHEN, CDR2 SYDVKM. The CDR3 extends over 20 amino acids. CDR3 sequence: CASSLCPRTSGGRDTGELFF. In nucleotides, the CDR3 is TGTGCCAGCAGTTTATGCCCCCGGACTAGCGGGGGGCGGGACACCGGGGAGCTGTTTTTT. Full variable domain (outside the CDR3, taken from reference TRBV28 and TRBJ2-2): DVKVTQSSRYLVKRTGEKVFLECVQDMDHENMFWYRQDPGLGLRLIYFSYDVKMKEKGDIPEGYSVSREKKERFSLILESASTNQTSMYLCASSLCPRTSGGRDTGELFFGEGSRLTVL.